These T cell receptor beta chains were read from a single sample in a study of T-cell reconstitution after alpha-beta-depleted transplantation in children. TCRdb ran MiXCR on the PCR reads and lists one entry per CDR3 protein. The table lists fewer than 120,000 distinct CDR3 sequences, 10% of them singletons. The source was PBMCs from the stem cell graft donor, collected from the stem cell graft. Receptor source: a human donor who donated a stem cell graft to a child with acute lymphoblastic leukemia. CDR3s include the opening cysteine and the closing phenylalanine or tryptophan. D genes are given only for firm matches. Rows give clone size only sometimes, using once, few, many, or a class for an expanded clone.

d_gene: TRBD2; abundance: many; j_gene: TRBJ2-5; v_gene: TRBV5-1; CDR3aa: CASSFPWSGDQETQYF; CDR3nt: TGCGCCAGCTCCTTCCCGTGGAGCGGGGATCAAGAGACCCAGTACTTC
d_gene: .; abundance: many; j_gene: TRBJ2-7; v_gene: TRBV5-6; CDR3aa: CASSFQGIHEQYF; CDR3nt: TGTGCCAGCAGCTTTCAGGGGATCCACGAGCAGTACTTC
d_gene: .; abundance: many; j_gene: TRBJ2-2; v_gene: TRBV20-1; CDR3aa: CSARPGVWNTGELFF; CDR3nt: TGCAGTGCTAGGCCGGGAGTGTGGAACACCGGGGAGCTGTTTTTT
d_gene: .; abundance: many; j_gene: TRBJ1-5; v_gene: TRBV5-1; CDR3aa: CASSPDSDQPQHF; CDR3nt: TGCGCCAGCAGCCCGGACAGTGATCAGCCCCAGCATTTT
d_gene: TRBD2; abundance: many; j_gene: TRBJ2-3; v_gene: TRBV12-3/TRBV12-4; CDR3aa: CASRLRITGTSGSIADTQYF; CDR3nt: TGTGCCAGCAGACTTCGCATAACCGGGACTAGCGGGAGTATCGCAGATACGCAGTATTTT
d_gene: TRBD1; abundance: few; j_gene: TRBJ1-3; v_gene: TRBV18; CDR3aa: CASSPRDSSSGNTIYF; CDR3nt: TGTGCCAGCTCACCTAGGGACAGTTCCTCTGGAAACACCATATATTTT
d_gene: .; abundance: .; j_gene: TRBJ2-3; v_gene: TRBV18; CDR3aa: CASSLTTGSDTQYF; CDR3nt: TGTGCCAGCTCACTTACCACAGGGTCAGATACGCAGTATTTT
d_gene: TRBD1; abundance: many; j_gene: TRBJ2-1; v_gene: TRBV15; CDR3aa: CATSRGQGPGNEQFF; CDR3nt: TGTGCCACCAGCAGGGGACAGGGGCCGGGCAATGAGCAGTTCTTC
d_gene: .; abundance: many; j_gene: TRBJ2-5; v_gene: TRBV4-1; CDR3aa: CASSHRLGGETQYF; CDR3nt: TGCGCCAGCAGCCATCGACTAGGTGGGGAGACCCAGTACTTC
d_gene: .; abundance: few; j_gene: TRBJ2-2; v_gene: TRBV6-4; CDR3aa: CASGLTNTGELFF; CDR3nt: TGTGCCAGCGGACTGACGAACACCGGGGAGCTGTTTTTT
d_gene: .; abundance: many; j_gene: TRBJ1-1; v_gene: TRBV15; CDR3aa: CATSTRQMNTEAFF; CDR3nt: TGTGCCACCAGCACGAGACAGATGAACACTGAAGCTTTCTTT
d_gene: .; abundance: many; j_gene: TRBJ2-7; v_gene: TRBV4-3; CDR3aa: CASSQESQVGEQYF; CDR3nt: TGCGCCAGCAGCCAAGAATCCCAGGTTGGGGAGCAGTACTTC
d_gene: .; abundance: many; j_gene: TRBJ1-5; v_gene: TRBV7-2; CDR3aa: CASSLDRNSNQPQHF; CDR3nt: TGTGCCAGCAGCTTAGATCGGAATAGCAATCAGCCCCAGCATTTT
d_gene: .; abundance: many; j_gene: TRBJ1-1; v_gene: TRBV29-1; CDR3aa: CSGKNTEAFF; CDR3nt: TGCAGCGGGAAGAACACTGAAGCTTTCTTT
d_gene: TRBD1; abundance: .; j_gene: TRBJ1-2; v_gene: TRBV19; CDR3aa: CASSIPARDRLDGYTF; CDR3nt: TGTGCCAGTAGTATCCCCGCCCGGGACAGGCTAGATGGCTACACCTTC
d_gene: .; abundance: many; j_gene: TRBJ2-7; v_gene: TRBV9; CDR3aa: CASSVGRSPYEQYF; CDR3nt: TGTGCCAGCAGCGTGGGCAGAAGTCCCTACGAGCAGTACTTC
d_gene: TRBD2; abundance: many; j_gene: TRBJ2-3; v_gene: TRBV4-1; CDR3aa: CASSQRAGGSTDTQYF; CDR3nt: TGCGCCAGCAGCCAAAGGGCCGGGGGGTCCACAGATACGCAGTATTTT
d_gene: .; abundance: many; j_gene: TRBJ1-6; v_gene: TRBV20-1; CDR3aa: CSAMGVPNSPLHF; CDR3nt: TGCAGTGCGATGGGCGTGCCAAATTCACCCCTCCACTTT
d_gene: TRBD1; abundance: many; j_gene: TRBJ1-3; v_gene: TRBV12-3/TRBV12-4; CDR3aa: CASSSGTVFGNTIYF; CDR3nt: TGTGCCAGCAGTTCCGGGACAGTCTTTGGAAACACCATATATTTT
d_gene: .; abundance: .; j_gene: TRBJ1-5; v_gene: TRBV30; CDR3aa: CAWDQGGWYSNQPQHF; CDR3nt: TGTGCCTGGGACCAGGGAGGGTGGTATAGCAATCAGCCCCAGCATTTT
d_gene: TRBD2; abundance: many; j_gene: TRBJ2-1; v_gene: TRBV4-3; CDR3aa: CASSPGLADNEQFF; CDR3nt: TGCGCCAGCAGCCCGGGACTAGCGGACAATGAGCAGTTCTTC
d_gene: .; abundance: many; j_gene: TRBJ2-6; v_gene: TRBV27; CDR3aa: CASSFHISSGANVLTF; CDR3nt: TGTGCCAGCAGTTTCCACATAAGCTCTGGGGCCAACGTCCTGACTTTC
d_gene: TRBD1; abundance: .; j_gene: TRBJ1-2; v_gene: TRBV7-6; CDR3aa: CASSQTGAPNYGYTF; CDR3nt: TGTGCCAGCAGCCAGACAGGGGCCCCTAACTATGGCTACACCTTC
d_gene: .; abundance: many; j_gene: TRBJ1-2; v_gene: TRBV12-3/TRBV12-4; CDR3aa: CASFNAGSGYTF; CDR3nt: TGTGCCAGCTTTAATGCAGGGTCTGGCTACACCTTC